This T cell receptor beta chain came from a study of spatial heterogeneity in lung cancer. At the level of the study: Patients with untreated early-stage non-small cell lung cancer, numbering approximately 70, were the donors. Study outcomes and limitations: The study found ubiquitous expanded tumor TCRs in blood more at resection than follow-up.

For this clonotype: Its antigen remains unidentified.

Carried by each TCR cDNA molecule was a unique molecular identifier. TCRdb re-derived calls from the 5' RACE reads in MiXCR, one entry per CDR3 protein. The sample holds around 98,000 distinct CDR3 sequences, 15% to 20% seen once. The time point was: blood at routine non-recurrence follow-up after resection. Unsorted whole RNA samples from tumor, nontumor lung or frozen PBMC were sequenced. Trimming took off 4 bases at V and 3 bases at J, with 12 bases between the two ends. The CDR3 totals 14 residues. CDR1 is LGHNA and CDR2 is YSLEER in the germline V gene. This chain uses TRBV4-3 with TRBJ1-2; maybe TRBD1 (6 bases). The clonotype comes from a male donor with early-stage non-small cell lung cancer. The source was PBMCs, collected at follow-up. CDR3 amino acids: CASSPRTAYYGYTF. Here the CDR3 DNA reads TGCGCCAGCAGCCCCCGGACAGCCTACTATGGCTACACCTTC.